Included here is one TCR beta chain sequence, with context. This specimen belongs to a study of shared clonotypes between healthy human individuals. Looking at the study overall: For every donor, three CD4 naive, three CD4 memory, two CD8 naive and one CD8 memory plates were used.

Only in-frame clones appear in the TCRdb table, and some are missing; sequencing was by immunoSEQ multiplex PCR. The sample includes about 2.3 million clones, about 90% of them seen just once. V lost 4 bases and J lost 4, with 8 bases in between. Germline lookup yields CDR1 SGHTS and CDR2 YDEGEE. This CDR3 comprises 13 residues. The clonotype comes from a man between 18 and 35 years old in good health. Some clones in this sample may be carry-over from other donors' samples. V gene TRBV5-8 combines with J gene TRBJ2-2, with D uncertain. The sequenced material came from naive CD4+ T cells from PBMCs. Subset in this sample: CD45RA+ positively selected. The CDR3 here is CASSQSGTGELFF. DNA for the CDR3: TGTGCCAGCAGCCAGTCGGGCACCGGGGAGCTGTTTTTT.